This entry is about one T cell receptor (beta chain). What it binds is not known. Trimming removed 5 bases from V and 6 bases from J, with 11 bases in between. CDR1 SGHVS and CDR2 FQNEAQ come from the germline V gene. The CDR3 totals 13 residues. Vbeta (60) and Jbeta (13) primers were used in the PCR. TCRdb's copy holds only in-frame clones and misses some; the assay was immunoSEQ multiplex PCR. The sample has fewer than 250,000 clones; 75% to 80% are singletons. This sample is part of a study of cytomegalovirus exposure and HLA in healthy donors. Findings and limits, study-wide: Among immune exposure information, only CMV serostatus was available. Reports indicate that TCR beta sequences accurately predicted the HLA-A and HLA-B alleles of most subjects. A later analysis linked around 15,000 TCR beta sequences to HLA alleles at 0.05 false discovery rate. In a later analysis, TCR beta V- and J-gene trimming showed a link to a missense DCLRE1C variant.

The chain employs TRBV7-8 and TRBJ1-5; a weak D match, TRBD1 (5 bases). The TCR originated in a male donor in good health and CMV-seronegative. The sequenced material came from PBMCs. The CDR3 nucleotides are TGTGCCAGCAGCCCCGAAGGGGTTCAGCCCCAGCATTTT. It translates to CASSPEGVQPQHF.